The present T cell receptor (beta chain) was sequenced within a study of CD8 T cells in Susac syndrome. Study-wide results and limits: The TCR sequencing and HLA analysis in the study involved a relatively small number of individuals, as the study acknowledged.

The ends lost 7 bases at V and 8 bases at J; junction bases unmatched: 11. Germline V CDR1 and CDR2: GTSNPN, SVGIG (reference sequence). The CDR3 loop spans 14 amino acids. After extraction with the RNeasy kit, roughly 0.5 to 1 ug of the RNA was reverse transcribed using random hexamers. Amplification of the TCR beta CDR3 was carried out by immunoSEQ multiplex PCR, which spanned a total of 54 Vbeta and 13 Jbeta segments. TCRdb recomputed calls from the immunoSEQ multiplex PCR reads with MiXCR, one row per CDR3 protein. The repertoire consists of about 160,000 distinct CDR3 sequences, with approximately 90% occurring once and the leading ten covering approximately 0.075%. CD8+ and CD4+ T cells taken from blood had their TCR beta sequenced. TEMRA cells were FACS-enriched, and CD8+ and CD4+ T cells were isolated negatively. A note on this clonotype: Its specificity is not known.

The specimen sequenced was CD4+ T cells from PBMCs. The sequence derives from a human donor in good health. V and J are TRBV30 and TRBJ1-4, with 9 bases fitting TRBD1. CDR3 amino acids: CAFGTGIVGEKLFF. CDR3 DNA sequence: TGTGCCTTCGGGACAGGGATTGTAGGCGAAAAACTGTTTTTT.